Listed below are T cell receptor beta chains from one sample, sequenced in a study of blood T cell repertoires in COVID-19. Assay: immunoSEQ multiplex PCR; the TCRdb copy retains only in-frame clones and omits some. The sample carries around 300,000 clones, around four fifths recorded once. Sequenced input: peripheral blood. The source of these receptors is a man aged 25-40 years with active or convalescent COVID-19. The CDR3 runs from the conserved cysteine through the conserved F or W. The order of the fields is clone size, J gene, D gene, V gene, CDR3 protein, CDR3 DNA. D genes are given only for firm matches. Rows give clone size only sometimes, using once, few, many, or a class for an expanded clone.

>NA|TRBJ2-1|NA|TRBV6-4
CASSDSLWGGSTFF
TGTGCCAGCAGTGACTCGCTTTGGGGAGGTAGTACGTTCTTC
>NA|TRBJ2-3|NA|TRBV21-1
CASSPERKTRGTDTQYF
TGTGCCAGCAGCCCCGAACGAAAAACTAGAGGCACAGATACGCAGTATTTT
>many|TRBJ1-2|NA|TRBV20-1
CSARDLIGYTF
TGCAGTGCTAGAGATCTAATAGGCTACACCTTC
>NA|TRBJ1-1|TRBD1|TRBV5-4
CASSLGTDPFTEAFF
TGTGCCAGCAGCTTAGGGACAGACCCTTTCACTGAAGCTTTCTTT
>NA|TRBJ1-5|NA|TRBV7-9
CASSQTELNQPQHF
TGTGCCAGCAGCCAGACAGAATTAAATCAGCCCCAGCATTTT
>few|TRBJ1-4|NA|TRBV18
CASSPLAGTGEKLFF
TGTGCCAGCTCACCATTGGCGGGGACGGGTGAAAAACTGTTTTTT
>once|TRBJ2-7|TRBD1|TRBV4-1
CASSLGQGLGEQYF
TGCGCCAGCAGCCTGGGACAGGGCTTAGGCGAGCAGTACTTC
>NA|TRBJ2-7|NA|TRBV6-2/TRBV6-3
CASSLGVEQYF
TGTGCCAGCAGTTTGGGAGTCGAGCAGTACTTC
>NA|TRBJ1-2|NA|TRBV6-5
CASSYTGSYGYTF
TGTGCCAGCAGTTACACAGGGTCCTATGGCTACACCTTC
>NA|TRBJ1-6|NA|TRBV14
CASSQDGDFLGSPLHF
TGTGCCAGCAGCCAAGATGGGGACTTCTTGGGCTCACCCCTCCACTTT
>NA|TRBJ1-6|TRBD1|TRBV9
CASSPSWGTDNSPLHF
TGTGCCAGCAGCCCCTCTTGGGGGACAGATAATTCACCCCTCCACTTT
>NA|TRBJ1-1|NA|TRBV10-3
CAISGGVNTEAFF
TGTGCCATCAGCGGGGGGGTGAACACTGAAGCTTTCTTT
>once|TRBJ1-1|NA|TRBV27
CASSFGRGNTEAFF
TGTGCCAGCAGTTTTGGCAGGGGAAACACTGAAGCTTTCTTT
>NA|TRBJ2-3|NA|TRBV30
CAGGAKTQYF
TGTGCGGGGGGGGCGAAGACGCAGTATTTT
>NA|TRBJ2-5|NA|TRBV28
CASSLYSVETQYF
TGTGCCAGCAGTTTATACAGTGTGGAGACCCAGTACTTC
>NA|TRBJ1-1|NA|TRBV5-5
CASSSRTANTEAFF
TGTGCCAGCAGCTCTAGGACTGCGAACACTGAAGCTTTCTTT
>once|TRBJ1-5|NA|TRBV2
CASRGGGWSQPQHF
TGTGCCAGCAGGGGTGGAGGTTGGAGTCAGCCCCAGCATTTT
>NA|TRBJ2-5|TRBD2|TRBV4-1
CASSPSGGAFQETQYF
TGCGCCAGCAGCCCTAGCGGGGGGGCCTTCCAAGAGACCCAGTACTTC
>NA|TRBJ1-5|NA|TRBV28
CASSLLQGSGQPQHF
TGTGCCAGCAGTTTACTCCAGGGATCCGGACAGCCCCAGCATTTT
>NA|TRBJ2-1|NA|TRBV7-2
CASSLGRGRYNEQFF
TGTGCCAGCAGCTTAGGTCGGGGAAGATACAATGAGCAGTTCTTC
>NA|TRBJ2-7|TRBD2|TRBV6-2/TRBV6-3
CASTPGGSYEQYF
TGTGCCAGCACCCCCGGGGGGTCCTACGAGCAGTACTTC
>few|TRBJ2-3|NA|TRBV27
CASSPLGGGRGSDTQYF
TGTGCCAGCAGCCCGCTGGGGGGCGGGAGAGGGTCAGATACGCAGTATTTT
>NA|TRBJ2-1|NA|TRBV7-9
CASSLPPNNEQFF
TGTGCCAGCAGCTTACCCCCAAACAATGAGCAGTTCTTC
>NA|TRBJ1-2|TRBD1|TRBV7-9
CASTSAGTGYGYTF
TGTGCCAGCACCTCGGCCGGGACAGGGTATGGCTACACCTTC
>NA|TRBJ1-6|TRBD1|TRBV13
CASSSRQGLSNSPLHF
TGTGCCAGCAGCAGTAGACAGGGGCTAAGTAATTCACCCCTCCACTTT
>NA|TRBJ1-1|NA|TRBV5-1
CASSPRGFETFF
TGCGCCAGCAGCCCCAGGGGTTTTGAAACTTTCTTT
>NA|TRBJ2-5|NA|TRBV7-2
CASSSSEGETQYF
TGTGCCAGCAGCTCCTCGGAGGGGGAGACCCAGTACTTC
>NA|TRBJ1-6|TRBD1|TRBV28
CASRFQGAFSPLHF
TGTGCCAGCAGGTTCCAGGGGGCATTCTCACCCCTCCACTTT
>NA|TRBJ2-1|TRBD2|TRBV5-1
CASSTDSGSSYNEQFF
TGCGCCAGCAGCACTGATAGCGGGAGCTCCTACAATGAGCAGTTCTTC
>NA|TRBJ2-7|TRBD1|TRBV15
CATSREGTGSYEQYF
TGTGCCACCAGCAGAGAGGGGACAGGTTCCTACGAGCAGTACTTC
>NA|TRBJ1-6|NA|TRBV15
CATSRGRTYNSPLHF
TGTGCCACCTCCAGGGGAAGGACCTATAATTCACCCCTCCACTTT
>NA|TRBJ2-1|TRBD2|TRBV29-1
CSVKVRAGGYNEQFF
TGCAGCGTTAAGGTGAGAGCGGGAGGCTACAATGAGCAGTTCTTC